One sample yielded the 31 T cell receptor beta chains listed below, sequenced in a study of T cell repertoires in cytomegalovirus infection. TCRdb recomputed calls from the reads with MiXCR, one row per CDR3 protein. The repertoire includes approximately 340,000 distinct CDR3 sequences, approximately 32% of them detected once, and 20% sits in the top ten. Their antigens remain unidentified. The sequencing used cultured PBMCs, collected from culture after CMV antigen stimulation. All receptors derive from a human donor in good health (CMV status not recorded). Some clones in this sample may be carry-over from other donors' samples.

This clonotype was seen at least ten times. The genes are TRBV7-2 and TRBJ1-2; D may be TRBD1 (5 bases). This CDR3 is 14 amino acids long. With 5 bases removed from V and 2 bases from J, the gap between germline ends came to 12 bases. The germline gives CDR1 SGHTA, CDR2 FQGNSA. CDR3: CASSSRRGNYGYTF. DNA of the CDR3: TGTGCCAGCAGCAGCCGGAGGGGCAACTATGGCTACACCTTC.

This clonotype was seen a few times. The chain couples TRBV7-9 to TRBJ1-1; a weak D match, TRBD1 (5 bases). CDR3 length equals 15 residues. Trimming left V 5 bases short and J 5 bases short, with 18 bases between. Germline V gives CDR1 SEHNR, CDR2 FQNEAQ (reference sequence). CDR3 residues: CASSTLFGARTEAFF. Here the CDR3 DNA reads TGTGCCAGCAGCACCCTCTTTGGGGCGCGGACTGAAGCTTTCTTT.

V and J are TRBV30 and TRBJ1-5; TRBD1 agrees at 9 bases. Germline lookup yields CDR1 GTSNPN and CDR2 SVGIG (reference sequence). V shed 1 base and J 4 bases; nucleotides not matched to a gene: 2. The length of the CDR3 is 14 residues. CDR3 DNA sequence: TGTGCCTGGAGTGCGACAGGGGGTAATCAGCCCCAGCATTTT. Translating it yields CAWSATGGNQPQHF.

The sample holds a few counts of this clonotype. This chain uses TRBV19 with TRBJ2-3; 8 bases match TRBD2. Germline CDR1 is LNHDA and CDR2 is SQIVND (reference sequence). Losses at the gene ends were 0 bases for V and 1 base for J; bases not matched to a gene: 6. This CDR3 region has 17 residues. This CDR3 reads CASSIEGTRSRTDTQYF. In DNA, the CDR3 is TGTGCCAGTAGTATAGAGGGGACTAGGAGCCGCACAGATACGCAGTATTTT.

This clonotype was counted only a few times. J is TRBJ2-7 and V is TRBV19; D assignment may be TRBD1 or TRBD2 (5 bases each). CDR1 is LNHDA, CDR2 SQIVND, per germline (reference sequence). The CDR3 spans 15 residues. Trimming removed 4 bases from V and 0 bases from J, with 13 bases in between. CDR3 region: CASSNPGRSSYEQYF. In nucleotides, the CDR3 is TGTGCCAGTAGTAATCCGGGACGGAGCTCCTACGAGCAGTACTTC.

This clonotype came up a few times. This rearrangement joins TRBV7-3 to TRBJ2-2; maybe TRBD2 (6 bases). The CDR3 loop spans 17 amino acids. CDR1 is SGHTA and CDR2 is FQGTGA in the germline V gene. V shed 1 base and J shed 4 bases, with 16 bases lying between them. CDR3 bases: TGTGCCAGCAGCTTAAACTCGGGAGTAAGGGCCACCGGGGAGCTGTTTTTT. This gives the protein CASSLNSGVRATGELFF.

V usage is TRBV6-1 and J usage is TRBJ1-2, with TRBD1 matching over 7 bases. The CDR3 runs 14 residues. Germline values: CDR1 MNHNS, CDR2 SASEGT. The ends lost 8 bases at V and 8 bases at J; junction bases unmatched: 14. The CDR3 reads CASPDGEQGGGYTF. The CDR3 bases are TGTGCCAGCCCGGACGGCGAGCAGGGGGGCGGCTACACCTTC.

The chain combines TRBV7-3 with TRBJ1-4, with a possible D match to TRBD1 (5 bases). Germline V CDR1 and CDR2: SGHTA, FQGTGA. Trimming stripped 2 bases from V and 1 base from J, with 17 bases between. The CDR3 length is 18 residues. This chain's CDR3 is CASSLPQWGGLTNEKLFF. CDR3 in DNA: TGTGCCAGCAGCTTACCCCAGTGGGGGGGGTTAACTAATGAAAAACTGTTTTTT.

The rearrangement joins TRBV20-1 to TRBJ2-1; 12 bases align to TRBD2. The CDR3 has 14 residues. Germline CDR1 and CDR2: DFQATT and SNEGSKA (reference sequence). J lost 8 bases, V lost 6 bases, and 8 bases had no gene match. CDR3 DNA: TGCAGTGCCTCCGCTAGCGGGAGGGCCGATGAGCAGTTCTTC. As protein: CSASASGRADEQFF.

As concerns this clonotype: One end of the junction does not line up with germline, which may come from a read error. V is TRBV19 and J is TRBJ1-1, with 9 bases identical to TRBD1. Germline CDR1 and CDR2: LNHDA and SQIVND (reference sequence). The CDR3 sequence is 12 residues long. This chain's CDR3 is CASSMTGGSALF. Written as DNA, the CDR3 is TGTGCCAGTAGTATGACAGGGGGTAGCGCGCTCTTT.

The table lists this clonotype with a count of one. The chain couples TRBV12-5 to TRBJ1-5; D uncertain. The CDR3 is made up of 14 amino acids. V lost 4 bases and J 5 bases, leaving 12 bases between the germline ends. Germline assignment: CDR1 LGHNT and CDR2 FRNRAP. The CDR3 loop is CASGSRANDQPQHF. Written as DNA, the CDR3 is TGTGCTAGTGGTTCCCGGGCCAACGATCAGCCCCAGCATTTT.

This chain joins TRBV20-1 and TRBJ2-7; D remains unclear. The CDR3 contains 12 residues. The germline V gene has CDR1 DFQATT and CDR2 SNEGSKA (reference sequence). V gave up 3 bases and J gave up 6 bases, with 12 bases separating them. The DNA of the CDR3 is TGCAGTGCTAGGAAGGGCGGCCTCGAGCAGTACTTC. Translated: CSARKGGLEQYF.

In this sample, this clonotype turned up a few times. The chain has TRBV18 and TRBJ1-5, with a weak D call TRBD1 (6 bases). Trimming shortened V by 6 bases and J by 4 bases, and 16 bases separated the two germline ends. The length of the CDR3 is 15 residues. The germline V gene encodes CDR1 KGHSH and CDR2 LQKENI. The CDR3 DNA reads TGTGCCAGCTCCGGGTCCAGGGGAGGGAATCAGCCCCAGCATTTT. Protein product: CASSGSRGGNQPQHF.

In its sample, this clonotype was seen many times. J is TRBJ2-1 and V is TRBV11-2; D gene ambiguous. The CDR3 totals 15 residues. The germline gives CDR1 SGHAT, CDR2 FQNNGV. Trimming took off 1 base at V and 0 bases at J, with 7 bases between the two ends. The DNA of the CDR3 is TGTGCCAGCAGCTTAGTAAGAAGCTCCTACAATGAGCAGTTCTTC. Its protein product is CASSLVRSSYNEQFF.

This sequence joins TRBV19 and TRBJ2-5; TRBD2 agrees at 8 bases. Germline V lookup: CDR1 LNHDA, CDR2 SQIVND (reference sequence). The trim removed 2 bases at V and 4 bases at J, leaving 6 bases unmatched. This CDR3 comprises 15 residues. CDR3: CASSISGLAGETQYF. The CDR3 DNA is TGTGCCAGTAGTATAAGTGGGCTAGCGGGAGAGACCCAGTACTTC.

The sample holds many counts of this clonotype. V is TRBV6-1 and J is TRBJ1-2, with TRBD1 matching over 9 bases. Trimming cost V 11 bases and J 5 bases; bases outside gene matches: 9. The CDR3 extends over 13 amino acids. The germline V gene has CDR1 MNHNS and CDR2 SASEGT. DNA for the CDR3: TGTGCCGTAGAGGGACAGGGCTTATATGGCTACACCTTC. Translation: CAVEGQGLYGYTF.

The sample holds a few counts of this clonotype. The DNA of the CDR3 is TGTGCCAGCAGCCCGACATGGGGGATTGACACCATATATTTT. Its translation is CASSPTWGIDTIYF. The chain uses TRBV7-2 and TRBJ1-3; a weak D match, TRBD1 (5 bases). Germline V gene lookup returns CDR1 SGHTA and CDR2 FQGNSA. The CDR3 totals 14 residues. Trimming stripped 5 bases from V and 8 bases from J, with 16 bases between.

This clonotype has only a few counts. The rearrangement links TRBV20-1 to TRBJ2-7; a weak D match, TRBD2 (5 bases). The CDR3 totals 14 residues. Germline values: CDR1 DFQATT, CDR2 SNEGSKA (reference sequence). V lost 3 bases to trimming and J lost 0 bases, with 12 bases between them. This CDR3 reads CSASTTMGSYEQYF. CDR3 sequence (DNA): TGCAGTGCTAGTACGACTATGGGCTCCTACGAGCAGTACTTC.

This clonotype was seen only a few times. Here the CDR3 DNA reads TGTGCCAGCACCCGATATCAAGGGGGCGGCCGCCAAGAGACCCAGTACTTC. This codes for CASTRYQGGGRQETQYF. The J gene is TRBJ2-5, the V gene TRBV7-2; 7 nucleotides match TRBD1. Germline-derived CDR1 and CDR2 are SGHTA and FQGNSA. This CDR3 is 17 amino acids long. After removal of 7 bases from V and 1 base from J, the junction contained 15 bases not matched to a gene.

This sequence joins TRBV11-2 and TRBJ2-5, with D possibly matching TRBD2 (5 bases). The CDR3 covers 16 residues. Germline CDR1 is SGHAT and CDR2 is FQNNGV. Trimming stripped 3 bases from V and 1 base from J, with 15 bases between. The CDR3 DNA reads as TGTGCCAGCAGCTTGGGGAGACGATTAACCCAAGAGACCCAGTACTTC. This sequence encodes CASSLGRRLTQETQYF.

This rearrangement joins TRBV7-2 to TRBJ2-1; 8 nucleotides align to TRBD1. The CDR3 has 15 amino acids. With 1 base clipped from V and 5 bases from J, the junction kept 4 bases outside the gene matches. Germline V lookup: CDR1 SGHTA, CDR2 FQGNSA. The DNA for the CDR3 is TGTGCCAGCAGCTTAGATACAGGGGGGCACAATGAGCAGTTCTTC. Translation gives CASSLDTGGHNEQFF.

The chain carries TRBV12-3 or TRBV12-4 and TRBJ2-5, with D perhaps matching TRBD2 (6 bases). The V gene lost 6 bases and the J gene lost 5 bases, with 10 bases spanning the gap. The CDR3 length is 12 residues. For the CDR3, the DNA is TGTGCCAGCAGCCGGGGGAGGGAGACCCAGTACTTC. Translating gives CASSRGRETQYF.

The chain uses TRBV5-1 and TRBJ2-2, with TRBD1 identical over 7 bases. V lost 0 bases to trimming and J lost 3 bases; unmatched junction nucleotides: 2. This CDR3 has 15 amino acids. Per germline, CDR1 SGHRS and CDR2 YFSETQ. CDR3 sequence: CASSLEGTDTGELFF. The DNA of the CDR3 is TGCGCCAGCAGCTTGGAGGGGACAGACACCGGGGAGCTGTTTTTT.

This chain links TRBV11-1 with TRBJ2-7, with 7 bases matching TRBD1. The germline gives CDR1 SGHAT, CDR2 FQDESV (reference sequence). With 5 bases clipped from V and 3 bases from J, the junction kept 4 bases outside the gene matches. The CDR3 consists of 13 residues. CDR3 coding DNA: TGTGCCAGCAGCGGGGACAGATACTACGAGCAGTACTTC. Residues: CASSGDRYYEQYF.

The chain has TRBV7-9 and TRBJ1-2; D may be TRBD1 (5 bases). Trimming removed 2 bases from V and 7 bases from J, with 20 bases in between. Germline assignment: CDR1 SEHNR and CDR2 FQNEAQ (reference sequence). This CDR3 is built from 16 residues. The CDR3 region has the DNA TGTGCCAGCAGCTTATTACGACAGACGATAGCGGCTGGCTACACCTTC. Amino acids: CASSLLRQTIAAGYTF.

V and J are TRBV5-1 and TRBJ1-1, with TRBD1 matching 9 bases. CDR3 length equals 14 residues. Germline V gives CDR1 SGHRS, CDR2 YFSETQ. Trimming took 4 bases from V and 5 from J; bases not matched to a gene: 6. The CDR3 spells CASSDTGGRTEAFF. In nucleotides, the CDR3 is TGCGCCAGCAGCGATACAGGGGGCAGAACTGAAGCTTTCTTT.

Concerning this clonotype itself: Sequence at one end of the junction differs from germline and may be a read error. The chain carries TRBV4-1 and TRBJ2-7; 11 bases map to TRBD2. The CDR3 consists of 13 residues. Germline values: CDR1 MGHRA, CDR2 YSYEKL. This chain's CDR3 is CASSPGTSGEQYF. The CDR3 DNA reads TGTGCCAGCAGCCCCGGGACTAGCGGCGAGCAGTACTTC.

The chain couples TRBV15 to TRBJ1-1; no clear D gene. The CDR3 is made up of 15 amino acids. The germline V gene encodes CDR1 LNHNV and CDR2 YYDKDF (reference sequence). V gave up 1 base and J gave up 4 bases, with 13 bases separating them. CDR3 amino acids: CATSRGEGWSTEAFF. CDR3 DNA: TGTGCCACCAGCAGAGGCGAGGGATGGAGCACTGAAGCTTTCTTT.

The chain joins TRBV24-1 to TRBJ2-7; D is unclear. Germline-derived CDR1 and CDR2 are KGHDR and SFDVKD. V lost 4 bases, J lost 2 bases, and 5 bases lay in between. The CDR3 extends over 12 amino acids. The CDR3 DNA follows: TGTGCCACCAGTGACGGTACCTACGAGCAGTACTTC. Translation gives CATSDGTYEQYF.

This clonotype was recorded once. V usage is TRBV12-3 or TRBV12-4 and J usage is TRBJ2-1, with unresolved D. The CDR3 is 15 amino acids. Trimming removed 6 bases at V and 5 bases at J, with 17 bases between. CDR3 in amino acids: CASSYRVSLHNEQFF. The CDR3 region has the DNA TGTGCCAGCAGCTACCGGGTGTCCCTACACAATGAGCAGTTCTTC.

The chain is built from TRBV15 and TRBJ1-2; D remains unclear. The ends were cut back, 0 bases at V and 3 bases at J, with 14 bases in the middle. The CDR3 length is 16 residues. Looked up from germline, CDR1 is LNHNV and CDR2 is YYDKDF (reference sequence). Here the CDR3 DNA reads TGTGCCACCAGCAGAGATCGGTCACAGCCCCACTATGGCTACACCTTC. Its protein is CATSRDRSQPHYGYTF.